The 17 T cell receptor beta chains given below trace back to one sample, sequenced in a study of tumor and adjacent non-tumor tissue in lung cancer. This sample's RNA came from whole unsorted tissue. TCRbeta libraries were built with three rounds of nested PCR, modified from ARM-PCR. MiXCR, applied by TCRdb to the multiplex PCR reads, yields one record per CDR3 protein. The table records some 90,000 distinct CDR3 sequences, 61% of them present only once. The specimen was lung tumor tissue. The receptors originated from a man between 65 and 85 years old with non-small cell lung cancer.

With regard to this clonotype: The junction and the germline gene differ at one end; a read error may be behind it. The V call is TRBV20-1, the J call TRBJ2-7; the D call may be TRBD1 or TRBD2 (5 bases each). The length of the CDR3 is 11 residues. CDR1 DFQATT and CDR2 SNEGSKA come from the germline V gene (reference sequence). The CDR3 spells CSVEGTVEQYF. The CDR3 nucleotides are TGCAGTGTTGAGGGGACCGTCGAGCAATACTTC.

The rearrangement links TRBV11-2 to TRBJ2-5; 9 bases are a match to TRBD2. This CDR3 comprises 17 residues. Germline CDR1 reads SGHAT; CDR2 reads FQNNGV. The CDR3 loop is CASSLGASGILVETQYF. CDR3 DNA: TGTGCAAGTAGCTTAGGAGCTAGCGGGATCCTCGTGGAGACCCAGTACTTC. The complete variable domain, with remaining parts taken from reference TRBV11-2 and TRBJ2-5, reads EAGVAQSPRYKIIEKRQSVAFWCNPISGHATLYWYQQILGQGPKLLIQFQNNGVVDDSQLPKDRFSAERLKGVDSTLKIQPAKLEDSAVYLCASSLGASGILVETQYFGPGTRLLVL.

This clonotype has just a few counts. The chain combines TRBV29-1 with TRBJ1-5; TRBD1 is a possible D gene (6 bases). CDR3 length equals 14 residues. V was pared by 6 bases and J by 7 bases, with 19 bases between. CDR1 SQVTM and CDR2 ANQGSEA come from the germline V gene. DNA of the CDR3: TGCAGCGTCGCCCCGGGGGGGGGCAGACAGCCCCAGCATTTT. Protein product: CSVAPGGGRQPQHF.

Worth noting for this clonotype: The junction departs from germline at one end; a sequencing error may be responsible. The genes are TRBV20-1 and TRBJ2-7; TRBD2 agrees at 11 bases. Germline assignment: CDR1 DFQATT and CDR2 SNEGSKA (reference sequence). The CDR3 runs to 15 residues. CDR3: CNASVPSGRSYEQYF. CDR3 sequence (DNA): TGCAATGCTAGTGTACCTAGCGGGAGGTCCTACGAGCAGTACTTC.

Regarding this clonotype: No conserved phenylalanine or tryptophan ends this CDR3, so it is likely a read error. The rearrangement links TRBV12-3 or TRBV12-4 to TRBJ2-1; 7 nucleotides match TRBD1. CDR3 length: 13 amino acids. V shed 4 bases, J shed 9 bases, and the junction held 6 bases outside the gene matches. CDR3 in DNA: TGTGCCAGCAGTTCTACAGGGGTGGGTGAGCAGTTCTTA. Its translation is CASSSTGVGEQFL.

This clonotype was detected ten times or more. The rearrangement uses TRBV6-1 and TRBJ2-2, with no clear D. The CDR3 runs 12 residues. V was trimmed by 10 bases and J by 1 base, leaving 7 bases between them. CDR1 is MNHNS, CDR2 SASEGT, per germline. CDR3 bases: TGTGCCACCCCCCGGAACACCGGGGAGCTGTTTTTT. Translating gives CATPRNTGELFF.

Comments on this clonotype: This may come from a read error, since a much larger clone is one base off. The chain uses TRBV6-5 and TRBJ2-3; tentative D call: TRBD2 (5 bases). CDR3 length: 15 amino acids. Deletions cut 6 bases from V and 4 bases from J, with 17 bases between. Germline V gene lookup returns CDR1 MNHEY and CDR2 SVGAGI. The CDR3, as DNA: TGTGCCAGCAGAATTCTGGTGGGAGCGTCAGATACGCAGTATTTT. Its translation is CASRILVGASDTQYF.

In this sample, this clonotype turned up a few times. This chain uses TRBV6-4 with TRBJ1-2, with no clear D. This CDR3 is built from 13 residues. The germline V and J ends were trimmed by 5 bases and 7 bases, with 14 bases remaining between them. The germline V gene has CDR1 MRHNA and CDR2 SNTAGT. In nucleotides, the CDR3 is TGTGCCAGCAGTCACACGATGGACGGTGGCTACACCTTC. As protein: CASSHTMDGGYTF.

This clonotype was seen many times. The chain uses TRBV6-2 or TRBV6-3 and TRBJ1-6; the D is unclear. V lost 7 bases to trimming and J lost 0 bases, with 7 bases between them. Germline CDR1 reads MNHEY; CDR2 reads SVGEGT. The CDR3 loop spans 14 amino acids. The CDR3 nucleotides are TGTGCCAGCAACTGGAGCTCCTATAATTCACCCCTCCACTTT. Translation: CASNWSSYNSPLHF.

Turning to this clonotype: A much larger clone differs from this one at a single base, so this may be a read error. V is TRBV29-1 and J is TRBJ2-5, with no clear D. Trimming took 6 bases from V and 7 from J, leaving 9 bases between them. Germline V lookup: CDR1 SQVTM, CDR2 ANQGSEA. The length of the CDR3 is 10 residues. Written as DNA, the CDR3 is TGCAGCGTCGGTGAAGCGACCCAGTACTTC. Residues: CSVGEATQYF.

J is TRBJ1-4 and V is TRBV29-1, with D tentatively TRBD1 (5 bases). The germline CDR1 and CDR2 sequences are SQVTM and ANQGSEA. CDR3 size: 14 residues. Trimming cost V 3 bases and J 8 bases, with 16 bases left between them. The CDR3 bases are TGCAGCGTTGAGATTGTTCAGGGAGTAGAAAAACTGTTTTTT. This sequence encodes CSVEIVQGVEKLFF.

The chain is built from TRBV11-2 and TRBJ2-7, with D possibly matching TRBD1 (5 bases). This CDR3 has 15 residues. Trimming shortened V by 1 base and J by 4 bases, and 14 bases separated the two germline ends. Germline V gene sequence: CDR1 SGHAT, CDR2 FQNNGV. DNA for the CDR3: TGTGCCAGCAGCTTAGCAGGGTCCTCATGTTACGAGCAGTACTTC. Protein: CASSLAGSSCYEQYF.

The V call is TRBV19, the J call TRBJ2-3; D tentatively reads TRBD1 or TRBD2 (6 bases each). The CDR3 spans 16 residues. Per germline, CDR1 LNHDA and CDR2 SQIVND (reference sequence). The V end was cut by 5 bases, the J end by 2 bases, with 17 bases between. Here the CDR3 DNA reads TGTGCCAGTAGTGAACGGAGGGGGACCAACACAGATACGCAGTATTTT. Its translation is CASSERRGTNTDTQYF. Full variable domain (remainder filled in from reference TRBV19 and TRBJ2-3): DGGITQSPKYLFRKEGQNVTLSCEQNLNHDAMYWYRQDPGQGLRLIYYSQIVNDFQKGDIAEGYSVSREKKESFPLTVTSAQKNPTAFYLCASSERRGTNTDTQYFGPGTRLTVL.

J is TRBJ2-7 and V is TRBV2, with 7 bases that match TRBD1. CDR3 length: 15 residues. Germline CDR1 is SNHLY and CDR2 is FYNNEI. V shed 1 base, J shed 2 bases, and the junction held 5 bases outside the gene matches. CDR3 protein: CASSEVRTGPYEQYF. The DNA for the CDR3 is TGTGCCAGCAGTGAAGTGAGGACAGGTCCCTACGAGCAGTACTTC.

With regard to this clonotype: At one end, the junction sequence differs from germline, possibly due to a read error. The chain links TRBV11-1 to TRBJ2-2; D assignment may be TRBD1 or TRBD2 (6 bases each). The CDR3 has 15 amino acids. CDR1 SGHAT and CDR2 FQDESV come from the germline V gene (reference sequence). In nucleotides, the CDR3 is TGTGACAGCAGCACGGGGGATGCCGGGGGCGGGGAGCCGTTTTTT. This sequence encodes CDSSTGDAGGGEPFF.

Remarks on this clonotype: This may be a read error: a much more frequent sequence differs by one nucleotide. V is TRBV6-6 and J is TRBJ2-3; TRBD2 might be the D (7 bases). CDR3 length equals 14 residues. Germline loops: CDR1 MNHNY, CDR2 SVGAGI (reference sequence). The CDR3 is CASSSGGATGTQYF. In nucleotides, the CDR3 is TGTGCCAGCAGTTCGGGGGGCGCCACAGGTACGCAGTATTTT.

This clonotype showed up just once. This is likely a read error, given that the CDR3 carries no conserved phenylalanine or tryptophan at its end. The chain carries TRBV11-2 and TRBJ2-5; the D gene is possibly TRBD1 (6 bases). CDR3 length equals 15 residues. Germline CDR1 reads SGHAT; CDR2 reads FQNNGV. CDR3 in DNA: TGTACCAGCAGCCAACAGCGGACAGTTCAAGAGACCCAGTACTTA. Its protein product is CTSSQQRTVQETQYL.